The clone carrying this T cell receptor beta chain was counted a few times. The length of the CDR3 is 18 residues. V trimming: 4 bases; J trimming: 0 bases; junction bases outside the gene matches: 9. This sample is part of a study of blood T cells in healthy people across ages. The people who gave samples were healthy Caucasians from Russia, aged about 6 to 100. Isolation per sample recovered at least 7 million PBMCs. The second PCR ran about 6 to 12 cycles with a sample-barcoded 5' primer and J-beta primers. Tags on each cDNA molecule came from a template-switch adaptor with 12 random nucleotides. Using its own MiXCR run on the 5' RACE reads, TCRdb lists one record per CDR3 protein. This table holds some 1.4 million distinct CDR3 sequences, 40% to 50% found once.

J is TRBJ2-6 and V is TRBV12-3 or TRBV12-4; 7 bases line up with TRBD2. Material for sequencing was blood. The TCR sequence derives from a woman aged 18 to 35 in good health. The CDR3 coding sequence is TGTGCCAGCAGTTGGGGGAGGGGACCATACTCTGGGGCCAACGTCCTGACTTTC. This sequence encodes CASSWGRGPYSGANVLTF.